The rows below give T cell receptor beta chains drawn from one sample of a study of Ad26.COV2.S vaccination and SARS-CoV-2 variants. Sequencing used immunoSEQ multiplex PCR; TCRdb keeps in-frame clones, though not all of them. The table has about 350,000 clones, 92% seen once. The sample in question was peripheral blood, obtained after recovery from COVID-19. These receptors all stem from a human donor who had recovered from COVID-19. The CDR3 runs from the conserved cysteine through the conserved F or W. Fields, in order: clone size, J gene, D gene, V gene, CDR3 protein, CDR3 DNA. D genes are given only for firm matches. Clone size is not always given. Where it is, it says once, few, many or a class for expanded clones.

clone_size: NA; j_call: TRBJ2-5; d_call: NA; v_call: TRBV5-1; cdr3_aa: CASSPVDFQETQYF; cdr3_nt: TGCGCCAGCAGCCCGGTTGACTTTCAAGAGACCCAGTACTTC
clone_size: NA; j_call: TRBJ1-6; d_call: NA; v_call: TRBV5-1; cdr3_aa: CASSLEPDSPLHF; cdr3_nt: TGCGCCAGCAGCTTGGAGCCTGATTCACCCCTCCACTTT
clone_size: NA; j_call: TRBJ2-7; d_call: TRBD1; v_call: TRBV19; cdr3_aa: CASSIAGRGSYEQYF; cdr3_nt: TGTGCCAGTAGTATAGCGGGCAGGGGGTCCTACGAGCAGTACTTC
clone_size: NA; j_call: TRBJ2-3; d_call: TRBD2; v_call: TRBV6-5; cdr3_aa: CASRPTSGSTDTQYF; cdr3_nt: TGTGCCAGCAGACCCACTAGCGGTAGCACAGATACGCAGTATTTT
clone_size: once; j_call: TRBJ1-1; d_call: TRBD1; v_call: TRBV6-5; cdr3_aa: CASSTTDREGTEAFF; cdr3_nt: TGTGCCAGCAGTACAACGGACAGGGAAGGGACTGAAGCTTTCTTT
clone_size: NA; j_call: TRBJ1-2; d_call: NA; v_call: TRBV19; cdr3_aa: CASSAQTVANYGYTF; cdr3_nt: TGTGCCAGTAGTGCCCAGACAGTGGCTAACTATGGCTACACCTTC
clone_size: NA; j_call: TRBJ2-1; d_call: TRBD2; v_call: TRBV4-1; cdr3_aa: CASSPLERGPYNEQFF; cdr3_nt: TGCGCCAGCAGCCCCCTGGAGCGGGGCCCCTACAATGAGCAGTTCTTC
clone_size: NA; j_call: TRBJ1-1; d_call: NA; v_call: TRBV10-3; cdr3_aa: CAISERETEAFF; cdr3_nt: TGTGCCATCAGTGAGAGGGAGACTGAAGCTTTCTTT
clone_size: NA; j_call: TRBJ1-3; d_call: TRBD1; v_call: TRBV6-5; cdr3_aa: CASRGTGPGNTIYF; cdr3_nt: TGTGCCAGCAGGGGGACAGGGCCTGGAAACACCATATATTTT
clone_size: NA; j_call: TRBJ1-6; d_call: NA; v_call: TRBV7-2; cdr3_aa: CASPEGGDNSPLHF; cdr3_nt: TGTGCCAGCCCTGAAGGGGGGGATAATTCACCCCTCCACTTT
clone_size: NA; j_call: TRBJ1-1; d_call: NA; v_call: TRBV4-3; cdr3_aa: CASSQDLGQGTEAFF; cdr3_nt: TGCGCCAGCAGCCAAGATTTGGGGCAAGGCACTGAAGCTTTCTTT
clone_size: NA; j_call: TRBJ1-2; d_call: NA; v_call: TRBV7-2; cdr3_aa: CASSLWAREGFGYTF; cdr3_nt: TGTGCCAGCAGCTTATGGGCCAGGGAGGGATTCGGCTACACCTTC
clone_size: NA; j_call: TRBJ2-1; d_call: NA; v_call: TRBV2; cdr3_aa: CASTEGGDEQFF; cdr3_nt: TGTGCCAGCACCGAGGGTGGGGATGAGCAGTTCTTC
clone_size: NA; j_call: TRBJ1-5; d_call: NA; v_call: TRBV12-3/TRBV12-4; cdr3_aa: CASTQGTNQPQHF; cdr3_nt: TGTGCCAGCACCCAGGGCACAAATCAGCCCCAGCATTTT
clone_size: NA; j_call: TRBJ1-2; d_call: TRBD1; v_call: TRBV11-2; cdr3_aa: CASSSPRDRVQGYTF; cdr3_nt: TGTGCCAGCAGCTCCCCCCGGGACAGGGTACAGGGCTACACCTTC
clone_size: once; j_call: TRBJ2-1; d_call: NA; v_call: TRBV19; cdr3_aa: CATQDREGAYNEQFF; cdr3_nt: TGTGCCACCCAGGACAGGGAGGGAGCCTACAATGAGCAGTTCTTC
clone_size: NA; j_call: TRBJ1-1; d_call: NA; v_call: TRBV20-1; cdr3_aa: CSARENTEAFF; cdr3_nt: TGCAGTGCTAGAGAGAACACTGAAGCTTTCTTT
clone_size: NA; j_call: TRBJ1-2; d_call: NA; v_call: TRBV2; cdr3_aa: CASSDADSYGYTF; cdr3_nt: TGTGCCAGCAGTGATGCGGACAGCTATGGCTACACCTTC
clone_size: NA; j_call: TRBJ2-7; d_call: TRBD2; v_call: TRBV5-1; cdr3_aa: CASSLGLAGAISYEQYF; cdr3_nt: TGCGCCAGCAGCTTGGGACTAGCGGGGGCAATCTCCTACGAGCAGTACTTC
clone_size: NA; j_call: TRBJ1-5; d_call: TRBD1; v_call: TRBV12-3/TRBV12-4; cdr3_aa: CASRGQGGQPQHF; cdr3_nt: TGTGCCAGCAGGGGACAGGGGGGTCAGCCCCAGCATTTT
clone_size: few; j_call: TRBJ1-6; d_call: NA; v_call: TRBV11-2; cdr3_aa: CASRLQGWAPLHF; cdr3_nt: TGTGCCAGCAGGTTACAGGGATGGGCACCCCTCCACTTT
clone_size: NA; j_call: TRBJ1-3; d_call: NA; v_call: TRBV19; cdr3_aa: CVDDSGNTIYF; cdr3_nt: TGTGTGGACGACTCTGGAAACACCATATATTTT
clone_size: NA; j_call: TRBJ2-5; d_call: NA; v_call: TRBV5-1; cdr3_aa: CASSLAGLQETQYF; cdr3_nt: TGCGCCAGCAGCTTGGCGGGACTCCAAGAGACCCAGTACTTC
clone_size: NA; j_call: TRBJ1-2; d_call: NA; v_call: TRBV6-5; cdr3_aa: CASSSGGRYGYTF; cdr3_nt: TGTGCCAGCAGTTCCGGGGGCCGGTATGGCTACACCTTC
clone_size: NA; j_call: TRBJ2-6; d_call: NA; v_call: TRBV6-6; cdr3_aa: CASIPRRGSGANVLTF; cdr3_nt: TGTGCCAGCATCCCTAGGAGGGGATCTGGGGCCAACGTCCTGACTTTC